This T cell receptor beta chain was obtained from a study of blood T cell repertoires in COVID-19. About the research overall: The origin of the acute and convalescent COVID-19 samples was the United States, Italy and Spain. In each case, the material was cDNA or gDNA derived from T cells, B-cell-depleted T cells, or PBMCs.

V was cut by 6 bases and J by 0 bases, with 11 bases left in between. Per the germline V gene, CDR1 is MNHEY and CDR2 is SVGEGT. This CDR3 is built from 14 residues. Per the original data handling: From reference gene primer amplification, estimates of nucleated cell counts were derived. Repertoires were generated with immunoSEQ multiplex PCR, while TCRdb's copy carries only in-frame clones and drops some. V and J calls and clone size are as listed in that table; D and trimming were resolved from the DNA. The sample yields 200,000 to 300,000 clones, more than 75% seen once. This receptor was taken from a man older than 75 with acute or convalescent COVID-19. This chain uses TRBV6-2 or TRBV6-3 with TRBJ2-5; D unresolved. Sequencing was performed on peripheral blood. The CDR3 DNA reads TGTGCCAGCAGCCTAGACACAAACCAAGAGACCCAGTACTTC. Protein product: CASSLDTNQETQYF.